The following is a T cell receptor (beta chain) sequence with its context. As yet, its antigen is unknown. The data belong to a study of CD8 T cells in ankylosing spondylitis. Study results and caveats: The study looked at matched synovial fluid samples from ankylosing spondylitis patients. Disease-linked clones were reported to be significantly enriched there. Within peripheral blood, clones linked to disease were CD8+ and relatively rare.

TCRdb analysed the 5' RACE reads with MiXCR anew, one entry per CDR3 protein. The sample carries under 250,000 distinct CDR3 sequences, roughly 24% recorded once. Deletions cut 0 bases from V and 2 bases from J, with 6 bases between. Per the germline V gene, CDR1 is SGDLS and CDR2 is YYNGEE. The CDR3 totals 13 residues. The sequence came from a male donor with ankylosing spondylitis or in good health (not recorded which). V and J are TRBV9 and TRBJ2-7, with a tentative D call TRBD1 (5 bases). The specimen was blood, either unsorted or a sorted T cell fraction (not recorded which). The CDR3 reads CASSVGQPYEQYF. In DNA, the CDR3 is TGTGCCAGCAGCGTAGGACAGCCCTACGAGCAGTACTTC.